This T cell receptor beta chain was identified during a study of T cell responses to AZD1222 COVID-19 vaccine. Study observations and caveats: At baseline, just a handful of AZD1222 recipients tested seropositive.

Note on this clone: Its specificity is not known.

V shed 6 bases, J shed 3 bases, and the junction held 9 bases outside the gene matches. In germline, CDR1 is SNHLY, CDR2 FYNNEI. The CDR3 sequence is 15 residues long. Repertoires were generated with immunoSEQ multiplex PCR, while TCRdb's copy carries only in-frame clones and drops some. In the table there are under 200,000 clones, 90% to 95% of which are singletons. The chain combines TRBV2 with TRBJ2-7; 9 nucleotides line up with TRBD1. The clonotype originates from an adult in good health. Sequenced here: peripheral blood, sampled on day 0 of AZD1222 vaccination. CDR3 loop: CASRGAGTGHYEQYF. In DNA, the CDR3 is TGTGCCAGCAGGGGGGCCGGGACAGGGCACTACGAGCAGTACTTC.